This entry is about one TCR beta chain. The data originate from a study of monozygotic twins with inflammatory bowel disease. Every TCR library drew on about 3.5 ug of total RNA. TCRalpha and TCRbeta cDNA went through two nested PCRs of approximately 16 and 10 cycles. After re-calling the 5' RACE reads, TCRdb lists one entry per CDR3 protein, DNA absent. This sample's table has over 130,000 distinct CDR3 sequences. The CDR3 contains 14 residues. Germline CDR1 SQVTM, CDR2 ANQGSEA. The sample consisted of blood. The sequence came from a human donor with ulcerative colitis or Crohn's disease, or a healthy co-twin of an affected twin (not recorded which). The V and J genes are TRBV29-1 and TRBJ1-4; the TCRdb call, TRBD1, lacks DNA for checking. The CDR3 sequence: CSVRQGGMREKLFF.